One and the same sample provided the 8 T cell receptor beta chains below, sequenced in a study of T-cell memory formation after mild COVID-19. One entry per CDR3 protein, called by TCRdb with MiXCR from the 5' RACE reads. The sample yields some 310,000 distinct CDR3 sequences, under 25% seen once. Sequences were obtained from PBMCs or a T cell subset sorted from them (not recorded which). Receptors originate from a man younger than 35 who had mild COVID-19 (a few samples of this study predate the infection). Cell type and time point are not known.

The chain joins TRBV4-3 to TRBJ2-7; D is undetermined. Looked up from germline, CDR1 is LGHNA and CDR2 is YSLEER. This CDR3 is built from 13 residues. Trimming pared 1 base from V and 6 bases from J, leaving 10 bases between. The CDR3: CASSQATGLEQYF. The CDR3 bases are TGCGCCAGCAGCCAAGCCACCGGCCTCGAGCAGTACTTC.

V and J are TRBV18 and TRBJ2-7, with 7 bases that match TRBD1. Losses at the gene ends were 1 base for V and 6 bases for J; bases not matched to a gene: 12. The germline gives CDR1 KGHSH, CDR2 LQKENI. The CDR3 is made up of 16 amino acids. CDR3 nucleotide sequence: TGTGCCAGCTCACCACTTCCATTGACAGGGAACTTCGAGCAGTACTTC. Translation gives CASSPLPLTGNFEQYF.

The chain's CDR3 is CSASQDPDTQYF. Here the CDR3 DNA reads TGCAGTGCTAGTCAGGATCCAGATACGCAGTATTTT. The chain carries TRBV20-1 and TRBJ2-3; D gene uncertain. The CDR3 is 12 amino acids. V gave up 3 bases and J gave up 4 bases, with 8 bases separating them. In germline, CDR1 is DFQATT, CDR2 SNEGSKA (reference sequence).

The sample holds a few counts of this clonotype. The chain combines TRBV6-5 with TRBJ1-2, with unresolved D. V was clipped by 2 bases and J by 6 bases, with 10 bases between them. Germline V gene lookup returns CDR1 MNHEY and CDR2 SVGAGI. The CDR3 spans 13 residues. The CDR3 loop is CASSYEGLDGYTF. Written as DNA, the CDR3 is TGTGCCAGCAGTTACGAGGGATTGGATGGCTACACCTTC.

This chain connects TRBV3-1 to TRBJ1-5; D is ambiguous. Germline assignment: CDR1 LGHDT and CDR2 YNNKEL (reference sequence). This CDR3 spans 14 amino acids. Trimming shortened V by 3 bases and J by 6 bases, and 12 bases separated the two germline ends. CDR3 sequence: CASSQDPGVQPQHF. The CDR3 nucleotides read TGTGCCAGCAGCCAGGATCCTGGTGTTCAGCCCCAGCATTTT.

V gene TRBV4-1 combines with J gene TRBJ2-3; D call uncertain. CDR1 is MGHRA and CDR2 is YSYEKL in the germline V gene. V was clipped by 4 bases and J by 2 bases, with 10 bases between them. The CDR3 has 14 amino acids. CDR3: CASSPNWLTDTQYF. Written as DNA, the CDR3 is TGCGCCAGCAGCCCCAATTGGCTCACAGATACGCAGTATTTT.

There are many counts of this clonotype. The chain combines TRBV7-2 with TRBJ1-2; D is unresolved. The V gene's germline CDR1 is SGHTA and CDR2 FQGNSA. The CDR3 covers 12 residues. The V end was cut by 5 bases, the J end by 2 bases, with 6 bases between. Written as DNA, the CDR3 is TGTGCCAGCAGCCATTCGAACTATGGCTACACCTTC. Translating it yields CASSHSNYGYTF.

This clonotype was found once. The gene calls are TRBV7-6 and TRBJ2-1; D is possibly TRBD2 (5 bases). The germline V gene has CDR1 SGHVS and CDR2 FNYEAQ. The V and J ends lost 6 bases and 2 bases respectively, with 14 bases between them. There are 15 residues in the CDR3. CDR3 amino acids: CASSLQRGAYNEQFF. As DNA, the CDR3 is TGTGCCAGCAGTCTCCAACGGGGAGCCTACAATGAGCAGTTCTTC.